This is a list of T cell receptor beta chains from one sample in a study of T-cell memory formation after mild COVID-19. TCRdb independently ran MiXCR on the 5' RACE reads; one entry per CDR3 protein. The repertoire holds 250,000 to 400,000 distinct CDR3 sequences, with around an eighth as singletons. Sequencing was performed on PBMCs or a T cell subset sorted from them (not recorded which). These receptors all stem from a man between 18 and 29 years old who had mild COVID-19 (a few samples of this study predate the infection). Cell type and time point are not known. The CDR3 runs from the conserved cysteine through the conserved F or W. The D gene is left open where the match is weak. A row's size may be missing; if present it is once, few, many or a size class.

TRBV6-6	few	TRBJ2-1	NA	CASSYSDWDEQFF	TGTGCCAGCAGTTACTCTGACTGGGATGAGCAGTTCTTC
TRBV6-6	NA	TRBJ1-2	NA	CASSFQGYPAIRCGYTF	TGTGCCAGCAGTTTCCAAGGGTATCCTGCTATACGGTGTGGCTACACCTTC
TRBV3-1	NA	TRBJ1-1	NA	CASSVRAQGSAFF	TGTGCCAGCAGCGTAAGAGCCCAGGGGAGCGCTTTCTTT
TRBV6-1	NA	TRBJ1-1	NA	CASSEKDSLPNTEAFF	TGTGCCAGCAGTGAAAAGGACAGTTTGCCGAACACTGAAGCTTTCTTT
TRBV4-3	NA	TRBJ1-5	NA	CASSQDFGARSHQPQHF	TGCGCCAGCAGCCAAGATTTTGGGGCTCGGTCGCATCAGCCCCAGCATTTT
TRBV6-5	NA	TRBJ2-5	TRBD2	CASSLLAGRETQYF	TGTGCCAGCAGTTTATTAGCGGGACGAGAGACCCAGTACTTC
TRBV20-1	NA	TRBJ1-3	NA	CSARGGAGNTIYF	TGCAGTGCCCGAGGGGGGGCTGGAAACACCATATATTTT
TRBV20-1	NA	TRBJ2-3	NA	CSAREAGTDTQYF	TGCAGTGCTAGAGAGGCGGGCACAGATACGCAGTATTTT
TRBV12-3/TRBV12-4	NA	TRBJ2-3	NA	CASSLLARAPHTQYF	TGTGCCAGCAGTTTACTTGCCCGGGCTCCCCATACGCAGTATTTT
TRBV7-9	few	TRBJ2-6	NA	CASSEGVSGANVLTF	TGTGCCAGCAGCGAAGGAGTCTCTGGGGCCAACGTCCTGACTTTC
TRBV29-1	few	TRBJ1-4	NA	CSVMTVSNEKLFF	TGCAGCGTTATGACAGTTAGTAATGAAAAACTGTTTTTT
TRBV27	NA	TRBJ2-1	TRBD2	CASSFTRGGAHNEQFF	TGTGCCAGCAGTTTTACCCGCGGGGGGGCCCACAATGAGCAGTTCTTC
TRBV6-5	NA	TRBJ2-1	TRBD1	CASTSTGESYNEQFF	TGTGCCAGCACCAGCACAGGGGAATCCTACAATGAGCAGTTCTTC
TRBV14	few	TRBJ2-7	NA	CASSQDTRSPRDYEQYF	TGTGCCAGCAGCCAAGATACCCGCTCGCCAAGGGATTACGAGCAGTACTTC
TRBV6-2/TRBV6-3	NA	TRBJ1-2	NA	CASVYAPNYGYTF	TGTGCCAGCGTTTATGCCCCAAACTATGGCTACACCTTC
TRBV5-1	NA	TRBJ2-7	TRBD2	CASSSGRTSGYEQYF	TGCGCCAGCAGCTCAGGACGGACTAGCGGCTACGAGCAGTACTTC
TRBV5-1	many	TRBJ2-7	NA	CASSWVTGEASYEQYF	TGCGCCAGCAGCTGGGTTACGGGAGAAGCCTCCTACGAGCAGTACTTC
TRBV5-1	few	TRBJ2-1	NA	CASSPGGGPSTNEQFF	TGCGCCAGCAGCCCGGGCGGGGGCCCGTCTACCAATGAGCAGTTCTTC
TRBV12-3/TRBV12-4	few	TRBJ1-1	NA	CASSHFGGPFSTEAFF	TGTGCCAGCAGCCACTTTGGGGGGCCTTTTTCCACTGAAGCTTTCTTT
TRBV6-5	NA	TRBJ1-6	NA	CASRLDTNSPLHF	TGTGCCAGCAGACTGGACACTAATTCACCCCTCCACTTT
TRBV12-3/TRBV12-4	few	TRBJ2-2	NA	CASSQREVGELFF	TGTGCCAGCAGTCAGAGGGAGGTCGGGGAGCTGTTTTTT
TRBV29-1	NA	TRBJ1-1	NA	CSVEDQGLRTMNTEAFF	TGCAGCGTTGAAGACCAGGGCCTGAGGACAATGAACACTGAAGCTTTCTTT
TRBV6-5	NA	TRBJ1-6	NA	CASRRSPSYNSPLHF	TGTGCCAGCAGGCGGTCTCCCTCCTATAATTCACCCCTCCACTTT
TRBV5-6	few	TRBJ1-1	NA	CASSLQGGYTEAFF	TGTGCCAGCAGCCTCCAGGGCGGGTACACTGAAGCTTTCTTT